The clone carrying this T cell receptor beta chain was seen a handful of times. The use of previously described methods and listed TCR primers produced the bulk TCR libraries. TCRdb re-derived calls from the PCR reads in MiXCR, one entry per CDR3 protein. The sample lists some 590,000 distinct CDR3 sequences; roughly 27% were seen once. The data derive from a study of molecular identifiers for immune sequencing clone quantification. This CDR3 spans 18 amino acids. J gave up 9 bases and V 3 bases, and 13 bases lay outside the gene matches. Germline CDR1 and CDR2: MDHEN and SYDVKM. This TCR was sampled from a human donor in good health. Some libraries in this study had Jurkat cell RNA spiked in. The chain couples TRBV28 to TRBJ2-1, with 14 bases that match TRBD2. The specimen sequenced was naive CD8+ T cells from blood, with Jurkat cell RNA spiked in. Subset in this sample: FACS-sorted CD8+CD4-CCR7+CD45RA+ naive T cells. The CDR3: CASSLNPGLAGAGSEQFF. CDR3 in DNA: TGTGCCAGCAGTTTGAATCCGGGACTAGCGGGAGCTGGCAGTGAGCAGTTCTTC.